This T cell receptor beta chain emerged from a study of cytomegalovirus exposure and HLA in healthy donors. Comments on this clone: Its cognate antigen is unknown.

The CDR3 length is 15 residues. The V and J ends lost 8 bases and 1 base respectively, with 16 bases between them. CDR1 is ENHRY and CDR2 is SYGVKD in the germline V gene. Use of 60 Vbeta and 13 Jbeta primers characterized the PCR. The assay was immunoSEQ multiplex PCR, and TCRdb's table has in-frame clones only and misses some. The table lists roughly 89,000 clones, roughly 80% of them singletons, with roughly 9.1% in the top ten. Study-level findings and limits: Productive rates of about 90% or about 30% were seen for most TCR beta V segments in an earlier analysis.

The chain uses TRBV10-3 and TRBJ2-3; D might be TRBD1 (7 bases). The clonotype originates from a man aged 25-40 years in good health and CMV-seropositive. Source material: PBMCs. CDR3 nucleotides: TGTGCCATCTCCACCAGGGGGGACCGCACAGATACGCAGTATTTT. Amino acid sequence: CAISTRGDRTDTQYF.